This TCR beta chain comes out of a study of spatial heterogeneity in lung cancer. Study information: Compared with alpha-chain sequences, beta-chain sequences were consistently detected in greater numbers. General study points: More often at tumor resection than at routine follow-up, ubiquitous expanded tumor TCRs were detected in the blood.

V shed 6 bases and J 8 bases; nucleotides not matched to a gene: 7. Looked up from germline, CDR1 is MNHEY and CDR2 is SVGEGT. The CDR3 is made up of 13 amino acids. On each TCR cDNA molecule, a unique molecular identifier was present. MiXCR, applied by TCRdb to the 5' RACE reads, yields one record per CDR3 protein. The data contain more than 25,000 distinct CDR3 sequences, 5% to 5.5% of them singletons. Comment on this clonotype: Its specificity is not known.

The time point: blood at routine non-recurrence follow-up after resection. Sequencing of whole RNA from tumor, nontumor lung or frozen PBMC involved no sorting. The chain joins TRBV6-2 or TRBV6-3 to TRBJ2-1; TRBD1 aligns across 7 bases. Here the sequenced sample was PBMCs, taken at follow-up. This TCR derives from a female donor with early-stage non-small cell lung cancer. The CDR3 coding sequence is TGTGCCAGCAGCAGGGGGTTTTGGGATGAGCAGTTCTTC. Translation gives CASSRGFWDEQFF.